The clone carrying this TCR beta chain was observed many times. What it recognizes is unknown. The data derive from a study of T cells in Graves' hyperthyroidism and ophthalmopathy. Using RNA transcripts as the source, TCR beta CDR3 regions were amplified. The TCR CDR3 first-round RT-PCR relied on the HTBI primer set. One entry per CDR3 protein, called by TCRdb with MiXCR from the multiplex PCR reads. The sample yields 650,000 to 800,000 distinct CDR3 sequences, 45% seen once. Trimming cost V 3 bases and J 2 bases; bases outside gene matches: 3. Germline CDR1 SEHNR, CDR2 FQNEAQ (reference sequence). The CDR3 has 14 residues. Patients having uncontrolled infection, another autoimmune disease, pregnancy or lactation were not included. Diagnoses were made from clinical symptoms, serum measures (thyroxine and TRAb), thyroid ultrasound and orbital computed tomography. Study findings and constraints: Ophthalmopathy and stable hyperthyroidism were told apart by a 13 V-J model.

Sequencing input: peripheral blood or thyroid tissue (not recorded which). This chain joins TRBV7-9 and TRBJ1-2, with 7 nucleotides matching TRBD1. The clonotype was recovered from an adult man with Graves' disease, either hyperthyroidism or ophthalmopathy (not recorded which). CDR3 coding DNA: TGTGCCAGCAGCTTTCAACAGGGGAACTATGGCTACACCTTC. It is translated as CASSFQQGNYGYTF.